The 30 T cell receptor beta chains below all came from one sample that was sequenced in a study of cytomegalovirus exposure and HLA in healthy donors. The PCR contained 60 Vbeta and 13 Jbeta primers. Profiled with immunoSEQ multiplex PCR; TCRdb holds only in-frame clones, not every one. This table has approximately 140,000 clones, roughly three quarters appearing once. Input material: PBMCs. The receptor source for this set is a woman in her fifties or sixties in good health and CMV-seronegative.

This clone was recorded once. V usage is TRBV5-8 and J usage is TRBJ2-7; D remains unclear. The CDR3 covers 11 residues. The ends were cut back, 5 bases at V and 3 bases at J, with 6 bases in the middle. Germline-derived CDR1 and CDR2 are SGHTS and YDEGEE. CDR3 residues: CASSNFYEQYF. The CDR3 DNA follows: TGTGCCAGCAGTAACTTCTACGAGCAGTACTTC.

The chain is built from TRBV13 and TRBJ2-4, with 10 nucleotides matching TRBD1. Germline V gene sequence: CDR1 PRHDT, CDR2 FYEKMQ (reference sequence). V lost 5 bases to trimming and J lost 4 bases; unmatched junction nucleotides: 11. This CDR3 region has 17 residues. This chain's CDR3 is CASSNHRDRGDKNIQYF. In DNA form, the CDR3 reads TGTGCCAGCAGCAACCACCGGGACAGGGGAGATAAAAACATTCAGTACTTC.

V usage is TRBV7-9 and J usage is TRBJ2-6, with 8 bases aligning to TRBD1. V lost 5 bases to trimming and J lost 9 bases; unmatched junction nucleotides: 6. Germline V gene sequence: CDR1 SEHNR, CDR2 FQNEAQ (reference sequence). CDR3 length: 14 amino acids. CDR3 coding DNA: TGTGCCAGCAGCCCTGGACAGGGAGGCAACGTCCTGACTTTC. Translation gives CASSPGQGGNVLTF.

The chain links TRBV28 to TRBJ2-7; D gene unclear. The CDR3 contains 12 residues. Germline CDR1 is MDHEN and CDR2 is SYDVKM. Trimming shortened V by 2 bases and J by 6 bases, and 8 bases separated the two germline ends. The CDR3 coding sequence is TGTGCCAGCAGTTTAGCGACGGGCGAGCAGTACTTC. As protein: CASSLATGEQYF.

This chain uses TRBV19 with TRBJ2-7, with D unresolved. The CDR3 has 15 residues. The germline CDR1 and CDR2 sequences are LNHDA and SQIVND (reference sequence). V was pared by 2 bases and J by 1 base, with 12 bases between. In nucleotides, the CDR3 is TGTGCCAGTAGTATAAGAGCTCGCGGTTCCTACGAGCAGTACTTC. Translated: CASSIRARGSYEQYF.

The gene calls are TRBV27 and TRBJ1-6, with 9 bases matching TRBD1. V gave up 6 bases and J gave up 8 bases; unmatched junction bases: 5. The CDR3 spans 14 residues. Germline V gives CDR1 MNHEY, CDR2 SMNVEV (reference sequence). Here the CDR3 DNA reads TGTGCCAGCAGGATTACAGGGGGCTATTCACCCCTCCACTTT. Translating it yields CASRITGGYSPLHF.

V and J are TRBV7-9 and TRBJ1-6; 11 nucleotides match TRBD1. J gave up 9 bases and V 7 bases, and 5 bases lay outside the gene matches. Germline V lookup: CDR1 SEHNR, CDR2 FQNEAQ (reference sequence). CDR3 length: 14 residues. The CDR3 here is CASNLGQGASPLHF. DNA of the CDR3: TGTGCCAGCAACCTAGGACAGGGGGCTTCACCCCTCCACTTT.

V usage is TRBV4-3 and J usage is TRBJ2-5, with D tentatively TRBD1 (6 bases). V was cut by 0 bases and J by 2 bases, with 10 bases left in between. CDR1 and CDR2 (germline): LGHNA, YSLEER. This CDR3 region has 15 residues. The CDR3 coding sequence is TGCGCCAGCAGCCAAGACTTCGGACAGCAAGAGACCCAGTACTTC. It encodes CASSQDFGQQETQYF.

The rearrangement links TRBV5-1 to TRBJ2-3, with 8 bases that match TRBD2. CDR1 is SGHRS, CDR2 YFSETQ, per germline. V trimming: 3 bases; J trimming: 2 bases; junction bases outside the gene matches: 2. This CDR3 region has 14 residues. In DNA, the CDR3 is TGCGCCAGCAGCTGGACTAGCCCCACAGATACGCAGTATTTT. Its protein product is CASSWTSPTDTQYF.

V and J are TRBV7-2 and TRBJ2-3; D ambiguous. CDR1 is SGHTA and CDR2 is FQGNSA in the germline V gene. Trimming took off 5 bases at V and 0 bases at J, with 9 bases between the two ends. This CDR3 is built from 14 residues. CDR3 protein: CASSPVLSTDTQYF. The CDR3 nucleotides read TGTGCCAGCAGCCCGGTCTTGAGCACAGATACGCAGTATTTT.

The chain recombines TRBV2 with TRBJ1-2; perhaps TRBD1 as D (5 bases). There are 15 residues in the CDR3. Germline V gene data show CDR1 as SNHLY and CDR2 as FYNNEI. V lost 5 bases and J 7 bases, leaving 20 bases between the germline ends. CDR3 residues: CASSQEGSGIAGYTF. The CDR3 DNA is TGTGCCAGCAGTCAAGAGGGCTCAGGGATCGCTGGCTACACCTTC.

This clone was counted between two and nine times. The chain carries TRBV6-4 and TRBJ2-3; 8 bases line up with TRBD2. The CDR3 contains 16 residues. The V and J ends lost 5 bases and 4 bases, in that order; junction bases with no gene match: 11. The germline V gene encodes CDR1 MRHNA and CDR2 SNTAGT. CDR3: CASSPQTGGRPDTQYF. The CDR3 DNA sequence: TGTGCCAGCAGTCCCCAAACGGGGGGGAGGCCAGATACGCAGTATTTT.

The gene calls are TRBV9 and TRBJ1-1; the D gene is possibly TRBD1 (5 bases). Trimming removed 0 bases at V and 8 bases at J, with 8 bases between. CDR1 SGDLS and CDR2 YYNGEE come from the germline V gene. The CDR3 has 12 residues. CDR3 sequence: CASSVGGEEAFF. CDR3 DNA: TGTGCCAGCAGCGTAGGGGGGGAGGAAGCTTTCTTT.

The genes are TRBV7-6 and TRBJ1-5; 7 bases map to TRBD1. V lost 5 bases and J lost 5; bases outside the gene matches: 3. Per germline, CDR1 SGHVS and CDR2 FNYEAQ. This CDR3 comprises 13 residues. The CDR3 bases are TGTGCCAGCAGCCACAGGGGCCATCAGCCCCAGCATTTT. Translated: CASSHRGHQPQHF.

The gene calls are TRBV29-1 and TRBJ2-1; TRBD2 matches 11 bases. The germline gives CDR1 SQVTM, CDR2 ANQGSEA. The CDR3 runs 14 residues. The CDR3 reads CSLAGGDSYNEQFF. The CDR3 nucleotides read TGCAGTTTAGCGGGGGGGGACTCCTACAATGAGCAGTTCTTC.

The CDR3, as DNA: TGTGCCAGCAGTTTATCCCCAGACAGGCTTCTCCCAACTAATGAAAAACTGTTTTTT. It yields the protein CASSLSPDRLLPTNEKLFF. The genes are TRBV28 and TRBJ1-4; possibly TRBD1 for D (6 bases). Germline assignment: CDR1 MDHEN and CDR2 SYDVKM. The V and J ends lost 1 base and 0 bases respectively, with 18 bases between them. The CDR3 is 19 residues long.

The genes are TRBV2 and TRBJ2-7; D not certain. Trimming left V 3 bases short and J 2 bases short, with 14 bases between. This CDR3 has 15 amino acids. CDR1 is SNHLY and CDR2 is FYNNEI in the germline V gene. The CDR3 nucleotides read TGTGCCAGCAGTGACCCCGTTGACACTCCCTACGAGCAGTACTTC. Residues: CASSDPVDTPYEQYF. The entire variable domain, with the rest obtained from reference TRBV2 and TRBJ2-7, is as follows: EPEVTQTPSHQVTQMGQEVILRCVPISNHLYFYWYRQILGQKVEFLVSFYNNEISEKSEIFDDQFSVERPDGSNFTLKIRSTKLEDSAMYFCASSDPVDTPYEQYFGPGTRLTVT.

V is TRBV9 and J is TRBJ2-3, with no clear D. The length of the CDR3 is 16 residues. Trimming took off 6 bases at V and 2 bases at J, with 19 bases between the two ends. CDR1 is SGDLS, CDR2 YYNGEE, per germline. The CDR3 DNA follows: TGTGCCAGCACCAACGTTTACAATGATTCCACAGATACGCAGTATTTT. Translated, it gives CASTNVYNDSTDTQYF.

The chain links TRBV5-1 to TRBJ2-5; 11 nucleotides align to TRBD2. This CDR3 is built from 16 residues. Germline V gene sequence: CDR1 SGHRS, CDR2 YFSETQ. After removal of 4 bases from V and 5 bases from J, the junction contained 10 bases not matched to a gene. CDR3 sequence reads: CASSRLAGMSAETQYF. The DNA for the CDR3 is TGCGCCAGCAGCCGACTAGCGGGGATGAGTGCGGAGACCCAGTACTTC.

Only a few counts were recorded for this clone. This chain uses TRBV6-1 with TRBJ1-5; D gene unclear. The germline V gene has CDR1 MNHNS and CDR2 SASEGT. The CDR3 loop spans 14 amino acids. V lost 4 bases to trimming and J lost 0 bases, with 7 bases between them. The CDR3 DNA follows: TGTGCCAGCAGTGCTCCGTATAGCAATCAGCCCCAGCATTTT. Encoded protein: CASSAPYSNQPQHF.

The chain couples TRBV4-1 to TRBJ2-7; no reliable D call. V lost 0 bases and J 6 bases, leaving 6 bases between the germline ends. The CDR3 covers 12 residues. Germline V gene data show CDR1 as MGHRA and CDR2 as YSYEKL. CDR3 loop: CASSQEIGEQYF. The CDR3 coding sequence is TGCGCCAGCAGCCAAGAGATCGGCGAGCAGTACTTC.

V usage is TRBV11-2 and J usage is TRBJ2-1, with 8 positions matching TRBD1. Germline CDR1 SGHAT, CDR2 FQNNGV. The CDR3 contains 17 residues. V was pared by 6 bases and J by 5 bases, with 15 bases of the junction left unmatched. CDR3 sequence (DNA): TGTGCCAGCAGTCTAAGGGGCGGGCAGGGGGCGAACAATGAGCAGTTCTTC. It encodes CASSLRGGQGANNEQFF.

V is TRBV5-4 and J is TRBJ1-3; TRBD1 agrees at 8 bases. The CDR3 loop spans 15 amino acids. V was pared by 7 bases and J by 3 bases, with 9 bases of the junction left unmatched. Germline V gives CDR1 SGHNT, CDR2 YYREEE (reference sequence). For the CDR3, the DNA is TGTGCCAGCCACCGGGCAGGGGGCCTTGGAAACACCATATATTTT. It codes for CASHRAGGLGNTIYF. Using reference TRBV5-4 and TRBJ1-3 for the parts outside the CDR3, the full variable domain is ETGVTQSPTHLIKTRGQQVTLRCSSQSGHNTVSWYQQALGQGPQFIFQYYREEENGRGNFPPRFSGLQFPNYSSELNVNALELDDSALYLCASHRAGGLGNTIYFGEGSWLTVV.

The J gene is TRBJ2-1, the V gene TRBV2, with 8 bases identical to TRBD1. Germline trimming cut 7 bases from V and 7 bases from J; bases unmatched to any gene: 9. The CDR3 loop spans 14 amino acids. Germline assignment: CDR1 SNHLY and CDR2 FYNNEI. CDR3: CASIVDRAGNEQFF. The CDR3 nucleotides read TGTGCCAGCATTGTGGACAGGGCGGGAAATGAGCAGTTCTTC.

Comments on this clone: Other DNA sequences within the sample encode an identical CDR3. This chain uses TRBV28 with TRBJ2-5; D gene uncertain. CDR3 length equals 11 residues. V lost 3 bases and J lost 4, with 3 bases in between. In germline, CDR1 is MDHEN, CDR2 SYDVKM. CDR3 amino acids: CASSFRETQYF. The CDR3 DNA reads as TGTGCCAGCAGTTTTAGAGAGACCCAGTACTTC.

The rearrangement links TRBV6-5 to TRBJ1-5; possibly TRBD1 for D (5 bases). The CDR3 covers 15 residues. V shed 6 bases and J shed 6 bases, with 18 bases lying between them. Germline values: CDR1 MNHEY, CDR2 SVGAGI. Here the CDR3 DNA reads TGTGCCAGCAGCCGCTTGGGCAGGGTGGTTCAGCCCCAGCATTTT. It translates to CASSRLGRVVQPQHF.

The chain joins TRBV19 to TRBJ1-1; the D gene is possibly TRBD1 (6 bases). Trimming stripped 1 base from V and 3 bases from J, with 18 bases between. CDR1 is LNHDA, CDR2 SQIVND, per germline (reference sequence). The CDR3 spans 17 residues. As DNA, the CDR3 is TGTGCCAGTAGTATAGCGGACAGACTCTCTTTCGACACTGAAGCTTTCTTT. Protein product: CASSIADRLSFDTEAFF.

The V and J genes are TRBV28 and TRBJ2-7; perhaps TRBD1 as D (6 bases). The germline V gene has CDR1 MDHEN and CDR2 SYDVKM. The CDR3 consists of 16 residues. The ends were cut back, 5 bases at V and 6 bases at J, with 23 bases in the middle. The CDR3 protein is CASSPNPRGSRGEQYF. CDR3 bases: TGTGCCAGCAGTCCCAATCCTAGGGGGTCCCGCGGCGAGCAGTACTTC.

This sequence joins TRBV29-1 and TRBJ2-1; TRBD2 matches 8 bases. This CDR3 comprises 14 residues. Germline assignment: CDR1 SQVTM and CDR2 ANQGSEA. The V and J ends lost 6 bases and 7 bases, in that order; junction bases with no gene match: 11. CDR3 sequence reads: CSVDGGDYLNEQFF. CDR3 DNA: TGCAGCGTCGACGGGGGGGACTATCTGAATGAGCAGTTCTTC.

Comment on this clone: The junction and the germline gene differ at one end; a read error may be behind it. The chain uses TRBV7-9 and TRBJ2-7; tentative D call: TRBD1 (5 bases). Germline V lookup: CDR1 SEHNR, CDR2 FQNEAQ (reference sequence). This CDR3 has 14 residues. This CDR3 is CSSSLGSGNYEQYF. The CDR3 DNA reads TGTTCCAGCAGCTTAGGATCAGGGAACTACGAGCAGTACTTC.